This is a list of T cell receptor beta chains from one sample in a study of cytotoxic CD8 clonotypes in ibrutinib-treated CLL. Using immunoSEQ multiplex PCR, the repertoire was profiled, and TCRdb retains in-frame clones only, with some absent. This sample has roughly 180,000 clones, with approximately 68% found just once. The sample here was PBMCs, taken after 24 months of ibrutinib treatment. The source is a human donor with chronic lymphocytic leukemia. Both conserved end residues are part of each CDR3. The D gene is left open where the match is weak. Clone size is shown for a subset of rows, as once, few, many or a class of expanded clone.

j_gene,d_gene,abundance,v_gene,CDR3aa,CDR3nt
TRBJ2-2,NA,NA,TRBV5-1,CASSGDTTLGELFF,TGCGCCAGCAGCGGGGACACCACCCTGGGGGAGCTGTTTTTT
TRBJ2-1,TRBD2,few,TRBV7-2,CASSLALGLAYNEQFF,TGTGCCAGCAGCTTAGCTCTGGGACTAGCCTACAATGAGCAGTTCTTC
TRBJ2-5,TRBD1,NA,TRBV5-1,CASSLDRGGETQYF,TGCGCCAGCAGCCTGGACAGGGGGGGAGAGACCCAGTACTTC
TRBJ2-1,TRBD1,NA,TRBV19,CASSIDQLGTGLHEQFF,TGTGCCAGTAGTATAGATCAATTAGGGACAGGGTTACATGAGCAGTTCTTC
TRBJ2-1,TRBD2,NA,TRBV11-2,CASSLGTRTNNEQFF,TGTGCCAGCAGCTTAGGGACTAGGACTAACAATGAGCAGTTCTTC
TRBJ1-1,TRBD1,NA,TRBV9,CASSSQPGQGAFF,TGTGCCAGCAGCTCGCAACCTGGACAGGGGGCTTTCTTT
TRBJ2-7,TRBD2,few,TRBV7-6,CASSPTSGFNEQYF,TGTGCCAGCAGCCCGACTAGCGGGTTTAACGAGCAGTACTTC
TRBJ2-3,NA,few,TRBV5-4,CASSLSQSSTDTQYF,TGTGCCAGCAGCCTGAGTCAGTCCAGCACAGATACGCAGTATTTT
TRBJ1-1,NA,NA,TRBV4-1,CASSQEDQGWNTEAFF,TGCGCCAGCAGCCAAGAGGATCAGGGTTGGAACACTGAAGCTTTCTTT
TRBJ2-2,NA,NA,TRBV28,CASSFPGTTTGELFF,TGTGCCAGCAGTTTTCCCGGGACAACCACCGGGGAGCTGTTTTTT
TRBJ1-5,NA,NA,TRBV21-1,CASRGQNNQPQHF,TGTGCCAGCAGGGGACAGAACAATCAGCCCCAGCATTTT
TRBJ1-2,TRBD1,few,TRBV2,CASRLGQGGGYTF,TGTGCCAGCAGACTTGGACAGGGTGGTGGCTACACCTTC
TRBJ1-1,NA,NA,TRBV5-1,CASSLATAIRTEAFF,TGCGCCAGCAGCTTGGCGACGGCAATACGAACTGAAGCTTTCTTT
TRBJ2-3,NA,once,TRBV11-2,CASSLGTKTVWDFPDTQYF,TGTGCCAGCAGCTTGGGTACAAAGACAGTGTGGGACTTCCCAGATACGCAGTATTTT
TRBJ2-1,TRBD2,NA,TRBV5-1,CASSFGTTNNEQFF,TGCGCCAGCAGCTTCGGGACTACTAACAATGAGCAGTTCTTC
TRBJ2-7,NA,NA,TRBV4-3,CASSQDSSYEQYF,TGCGCCAGCAGCCAAGACAGTTCCTACGAGCAGTACTTC
TRBJ1-3,NA,few,TRBV30,CAWDTGYTIYF,TGTGCCTGGGATACGGGGTACACCATATATTTT
TRBJ1-2,NA,NA,TRBV4-1,CASSQEEAQSGIYGYTF,TGCGCCAGCAGCCAAGAAGAGGCGCAATCCGGGATCTATGGCTACACCTTC
TRBJ1-2,NA,NA,TRBV4-3,CASSQGPAAGNHGYTF,TGCGCCAGCAGCCAAGGGCCAGCGGCAGGGAACCATGGCTACACCTTC
TRBJ2-1,NA,NA,TRBV4-2,CASSQDRVDNEQFF,TGTGCCAGCAGCCAAGATCGGGTTGACAATGAGCAGTTCTTC
TRBJ2-1,TRBD2,NA,TRBV4-2,CASSHRGLAGTSYNEQFF,TGTGCCAGCAGCCATCGCGGACTAGCGGGAACCTCCTACAATGAGCAGTTCTTC
TRBJ1-2,NA,NA,TRBV28,CASSLYGRLWGYTF,TGTGCCAGCAGTTTGTATGGAAGGTTATGGGGCTACACCTTC
TRBJ2-1,TRBD2,NA,TRBV11-2,CASSAGTSGSNEQFF,TGTGCCAGCAGCGCCGGGACTAGCGGGTCCAATGAGCAGTTCTTC
TRBJ2-3,TRBD1,NA,TRBV18,CASSRGQGALDTQYF,TGTGCCAGCTCACGCGGACAGGGGGCTTTAGATACGCAGTATTTT
TRBJ1-2,NA,once,TRBV4-2,CASSLGGPANYGYTF,TGTGCCAGCAGCCTTGGCGGCCCCGCGAACTATGGCTACACCTTC
TRBJ2-1,TRBD2,once,TRBV6-1,CASSEETSGSTDEQFF,TGTGCCAGCAGTGAAGAGACTAGCGGGAGTACGGATGAGCAGTTCTTC
TRBJ2-1,NA,once,TRBV11-1,CASSLPSWNEQFF,TGTGCCAGCAGCTTGCCCTCCTGGAATGAGCAGTTCTTC
TRBJ2-5,NA,NA,TRBV27,CASSLLRGGETQYF,TGTGCCAGCAGTTTATTGAGGGGCGGAGAGACCCAGTACTTC
TRBJ2-1,NA,NA,TRBV29-1,CSVEDRSSYNEQFF,TGCAGCGTTGAAGATCGAAGCAGCTACAATGAGCAGTTCTTC
TRBJ1-5,NA,NA,TRBV27,CASSLKRQQNQPQHF,TGTGCCAGCAGTCTAAAGAGACAGCAGAATCAGCCCCAGCATTTT
TRBJ2-4,NA,few,TRBV5-4,CASSQSRIGDIQYF,TGTGCCAGCAGCCAATCCAGGATCGGGGACATTCAGTACTTC
TRBJ2-5,NA,NA,TRBV15,CATSRTGPQETQYF,TGTGCCACCAGCAGAACAGGACCTCAAGAGACCCAGTACTTC
TRBJ2-1,NA,NA,TRBV5-1,CASSLAWTANEGQFF,TGCGCCAGCAGCTTGGCCTGGACTGCGAATGAGGGGCAGTTCTTC
TRBJ2-5,NA,NA,TRBV4-3,CASSQGVAAETQYF,TGCGCCAGCAGCCAAGGTGTGGCCGCGGAGACCCAGTACTTC
TRBJ2-5,NA,NA,TRBV15,CATSRDQARGKTQYF,TGTGCCACCAGCAGAGATCAGGCCCGAGGAAAGACCCAGTACTTC
TRBJ1-1,NA,NA,TRBV5-8,CASSRHRDGNTEAFF,TGTGCCAGCAGCCGACATAGGGACGGGAACACTGAAGCTTTCTTT
TRBJ1-4,TRBD1,NA,TRBV5-1,CASSSGQGAGTNEKLFF,TGCGCCAGCAGCTCAGGACAGGGGGCAGGAACTAATGAAAAACTGTTTTTT
TRBJ2-7,TRBD2,NA,TRBV6-6,CASSSSGSYEQYF,TGTGCCAGCAGTTCTAGCGGATCCTACGAGCAGTACTTC
TRBJ2-5,NA,NA,TRBV18,CASSPSLPPHQETQYF,TGTGCCAGCTCACCATCCCTTCCCCCCCACCAAGAGACCCAGTACTTC
TRBJ2-7,TRBD2,NA,TRBV2,CASIGGRAAYEQYF,TGTGCCAGCATCGGCGGGAGGGCCGCGTACGAGCAGTACTTC
TRBJ2-5,NA,NA,TRBV28,CASSLWDSQETQYF,TGTGCCAGCAGTTTATGGGACAGTCAAGAGACCCAGTACTTC
TRBJ1-1,TRBD1,NA,TRBV6-5,CASRLRQGVWAFF,TGTGCCAGCAGGCTCCGACAGGGGGTTTGGGCTTTCTTT
TRBJ2-3,NA,once,TRBV7-9,CASRRGADFSTDTQYF,TGTGCCAGCAGACGAGGGGCCGATTTTAGCACAGATACGCAGTATTTT
TRBJ2-5,NA,few,TRBV9,CASSKDSKETQYF,TGTGCCAGCAGTAAGGACTCCAAAGAGACCCAGTACTTC
TRBJ2-1,NA,NA,TRBV27,CASSARRSSYNEQFF,TGTGCCAGCAGTGCGCGGAGGAGCTCCTACAATGAGCAGTTCTTC